Each of the 9 T cell receptor beta chains below was sequenced from the same sample in a study of molecular identifiers for immune sequencing clone quantification (dated by TCRdb to 2016 to 2018). Library creation used PCR. The run used a NextSeq 500. The public reads were run again by TCRdb, first through fastp at Q25 and then through MiXCR, and only productive beta chains were kept. Rows matching on CDR3 protein sequence are summarized as one entry with the most common DNA and genes. This sample lists under 600,000 distinct CDR3 sequences; around 23% were detected once. Around 0.79% of the sample goes to the ten largest clones. The sequencing input was naive CD8+ T cells from blood, with Jurkat cell RNA spiked in. Interpreted using the paper, the cell subset or site label stands for: FACS-sorted CD8+CD4-CCR7+CD45RA+ naive T cells. These receptors were obtained from a human donor in good health. Some libraries in this study had Jurkat cell RNA spiked in.

This clonotype appeared many times. The J gene is TRBJ1-5, the V gene TRBV28; D is undetermined. V was cut by 4 bases and J by 3 bases, with 7 bases left in between. The CDR3 covers 13 residues. The germline CDR1 and CDR2 sequences are MDHEN and SYDVKM. Here the CDR3 DNA reads TGTGCCAGCAGTTGGGTGGTCAATCAGCCCCAGCATTTT. It translates to CASSWVVNQPQHF.

In its sample, this clonotype was seen a few times. The chain recombines TRBV7-9 with TRBJ1-4, with D possibly being TRBD1 (5 bases). Per the germline V gene, CDR1 is SEHNR and CDR2 is FQNEAQ (reference sequence). V lost 1 base, J lost 8 bases, and 17 bases lay in between. CDR3 size: 16 residues. CDR3 nucleotide sequence: TGTGCCAGCAGCTTAGAGGGACTCTCCGATCGCGAAAAACTGTTTTTT. It translates to CASSLEGLSDREKLFF. Full variable domain (remainder filled in from reference TRBV7-9 and TRBJ1-4): DTGVSQNPRHKITKRGQNVTFRCDPISEHNRLYWYRQTLGQGPEFLTYFQNEAQLEKSRLLSDRFSAERPKGSFSTLEIQRTEQGDSAMYLCASSLEGLSDREKLFFGSGTQLSVL.

The rearrangement links TRBV12-3 or TRBV12-4 to TRBJ2-5; 14 positions agree with TRBD2. Unmatched junction bases numbered 18, after V lost 5 bases and J lost 7 bases. The CDR3 covers 19 residues. The CDR3 loop is CASSDISRLAGGPLGTQYF. CDR3 DNA: TGTGCCAGCAGTGACATCTCGAGACTAGCGGGGGGGCCTCTCGGGACCCAGTACTTC.

As regards this clonotype: A much larger clone lies a single base off, so this may be a read error. This sequence joins TRBV6-5 and TRBJ1-1; possible D gene TRBD1, 5 bases. CDR1 is MNHEY and CDR2 is SVGAGI in the germline V gene. The CDR3 contains 16 residues. The V gene lost 5 bases and the J gene lost 4 bases, with 20 bases spanning the gap. In DNA form, the CDR3 reads TGTGCCAGCAGTCACTTGGGGACCGGGTTGGGCACTGAAGCTTTCTTT. It yields the protein CASSHLGTGLGTEAFF.

Only a few counts were recorded for this clonotype. The chain links TRBV6-5 to TRBJ2-7, with D perhaps matching TRBD1 (6 bases). Germline V gene sequence: CDR1 MNHEY, CDR2 SVGAGI. The CDR3 has 13 residues. Trimming cost V 6 bases and J 2 bases, with 11 bases left between them. The CDR3 region has the DNA TGTGCCAGCAGGACAGGAACCCCCTACGAGCAGTACTTC. Amino acids: CASRTGTPYEQYF.

V is TRBV3-1 and J is TRBJ2-2; D is perhaps TRBD2 (5 bases). Germline V gene lookup returns CDR1 LGHDT and CDR2 YNNKEL (reference sequence). Between the trimmed V and J ends, which lost 1 base and 9 bases, there was a span of 9 bases. The CDR3 is made up of 13 amino acids. CDR3 sequence: CASSQGGLRELFF. The CDR3 region has the DNA TGTGCCAGCAGCCAAGGCGGGCTCCGGGAGCTGTTTTTT.

Only a few counts were recorded for this clonotype. This chain connects TRBV10-1 to TRBJ2-3, with D possibly TRBD1 on 6 matching bases. This CDR3 contains 15 residues. In germline, CDR1 is WNHNN, CDR2 SYGVQD (reference sequence). Trimming removed 3 bases at V and 2 bases at J, with 12 bases between. The CDR3 region is CASSDSRGYTDTQYF. The CDR3, as DNA: TGCGCCAGCAGTGATTCCAGGGGCTACACAGATACGCAGTATTTT.

V and J are TRBV20-1 and TRBJ2-3; 7 bases are a match to TRBD2. V gave up 6 bases and J gave up 2 bases; unmatched junction bases: 11. Per germline, CDR1 DFQATT and CDR2 SNEGSKA (reference sequence). The CDR3 is made up of 15 amino acids. CDR3: CSANTGTTYTDTQYF. The CDR3 DNA is TGCAGTGCCAATACCGGGACTACCTACACAGATACGCAGTATTTT.

This rearrangement joins TRBV27 to TRBJ2-1; 13 bases align to TRBD2. The J segment lost 5 bases and the V segment lost 6 bases, leaving 4 bases of the junction unmatched. Germline CDR1 MNHEY, CDR2 SMNVEV (reference sequence). This CDR3 is 15 amino acids long. CDR3 sequence: CASSRTSGGNNEQFF. CDR3 nucleotides: TGTGCCAGCAGCCGGACTAGCGGGGGCAACAATGAGCAGTTCTTC.